The 19 T cell receptor beta chains reported below all come from one sample, sequenced in a study of early T cells in non-severe SARS-CoV-2 infection. One entry per CDR3 protein results from TCRdb running MiXCR on the 5' RACE reads. Among approximately 97,000 distinct CDR3 sequences listed, 11% were seen once. This specimen was whole blood, taken at baseline. These receptors were collected from an adult who was a healthcare worker with PCR-confirmed SARS-CoV-2 infection or an uninfected control (not recorded which).

There are many counts of this clonotype. One base away lies a much larger clone, so this may be a sequencing read error. The chain uses TRBV11-3 and TRBJ2-1; D call uncertain. The germline gives CDR1 SGHNT, CDR2 YENEEA. Trimming cost V 5 bases and J 0 bases, with 5 bases left between them. The CDR3 totals 13 residues. The CDR3 nucleotides read TGTGCCAGCAGCCCCGGCTCCTACAATGAGCAGTTCTTC. Protein product: CASSPGSYNEQFF. Supplemented by reference TRBV11-3 and TRBJ2-1, the full variable domain reads EAGVVQSPRYKIIEKKQPVAFWCNPISGHNTLYWYLQNLGQGPELLIRYENEEAVDDSQLPKDRFSAERLKGVDSTLKIQPAELGDSAVYLCASSPGSYNEQFFGPGTRLTVL.

In its sample, this clonotype was seen many times. The rearrangement links TRBV6-4 to TRBJ1-6; tentative D call: TRBD1 (5 bases). Germline CDR1 reads MRHNA; CDR2 reads SNTAGT. V lost 2 bases and J 5 bases, leaving 13 bases between the germline ends. This CDR3 is built from 16 residues. CDR3 in DNA: TGTGCCAGCAGTGACAGAGGGGCCACGGATAATTCACCCCTCCACTTT. It is translated as CASSDRGATDNSPLHF.

This clonotype was counted at least ten times. V gene TRBV21-1 combines with J gene TRBJ2-4; no DNA check was done on the table's D call, TRBD1. TRBV21-1 corresponds to a pseudogene. CDR3 length: 16 residues. The CDR3 is CASSRGQPSLEDIQYF. In nucleotides, the CDR3 is TGTGCCAGCAGCAGGGGACAGCCTTCACTAGAGGACATTCAGTACTTC.

The J gene is TRBJ1-2, the V gene TRBV29-1, with no clear D. V was trimmed by 7 bases and J by 2 bases, leaving 8 bases between them. CDR3 length: 11 residues. Germline values: CDR1 SQVTM, CDR2 ANQGSEA. CDR3 region: CSGELNYGYTF. For the CDR3, the DNA is TGCAGCGGCGAATTGAACTATGGCTACACCTTC.

This clonotype has more than one count but fewer than ten. The chain joins TRBV21-1 to TRBJ2-7; the DNA was not used to check the table's D call, TRBD1. TRBV21-1 is assigned pseudogene status. The CDR3 is 18 residues long. Written as DNA, the CDR3 is TGTGCCAGCAGCTCCCCCCGGGGGAGGGGGAGTTGGGGCTACGAGCAGTACTTC. It encodes CASSSPRGRGSWGYEQYF.

This clonotype has more than one count but fewer than ten. The chain carries TRBV10-2 and TRBJ2-1; no clear D gene. The CDR3 is 14 residues long. The germline V gene encodes CDR1 WSHSY and CDR2 SAAADI. Between the trimmed V and J ends, which lost 8 bases and 9 bases, there was a span of 20 bases. The CDR3 bases are TGCGCCAGCGTCCACCCTAGGATGGCGAGTGAGCAGTTCTTC. Translating it yields CASVHPRMASEQFF.

This clonotype has more than one count but fewer than ten. V and J are TRBV12-3 or TRBV12-4 and TRBJ2-7, with D perhaps TRBD2 (7 bases). Trimming removed 6 bases at V and 6 bases at J, with 15 bases between. This CDR3 is built from 13 residues. The CDR3 region is CASSTRGGGEQYF. The CDR3 DNA reads as TGTGCCAGCAGCACCAGGGGAGGGGGCGAGCAGTACTTC.

This clonotype was found many times. V is TRBV20-1 and J is TRBJ2-7; D is perhaps TRBD2 (6 bases). CDR3 length: 15 amino acids. V lost 1 base to trimming and J lost 7 bases, with 20 bases between them. CDR1 is DFQATT and CDR2 is SNEGSKA in the germline V gene (reference sequence). The CDR3 DNA reads TGCAGTGCTAGAGGGGGCGGACACGCGGAGGGGGAGCAGTACTTC. This codes for CSARGGGHAEGEQYF.

This clonotype was recorded many times. This rearrangement joins TRBV7-6 to TRBJ2-3; 8 bases agree with TRBD2. Germline V gives CDR1 SGHVS, CDR2 FNYEAQ. This CDR3 contains 16 residues. The V gene end was trimmed by 4 bases and the J gene end by 2 bases; junction bases not matched to a gene: 8. The CDR3 here is CASSSTGSGITDTQYF. The CDR3 coding sequence is TGTGCCAGCAGCTCAACCGGTAGCGGGATCACAGATACGCAGTATTTT.

Ten or more counts support this clonotype. This chain connects TRBV6-5 to TRBJ1-1; D remains unclear. The CDR3 sequence is 14 residues long. V was clipped by 2 bases and J by 5 bases, with 12 bases between them. Germline V gene data show CDR1 as MNHEY and CDR2 as SVGAGI. The CDR3 DNA is TGTGCCAGCAGTTACCGGATCGGGAGAACTGAAGCTTTCTTT. This codes for CASSYRIGRTEAFF.

This clonotype has at least ten counts. The genes are TRBV27 and TRBJ1-5; D gene uncertain. The CDR3 extends over 10 amino acids. CDR1 MNHEY and CDR2 SMNVEV come from the germline V gene (reference sequence). The CDR3 loop reads CDAQPAVQHF. The CDR3 region has the DNA TGTGACGCCCAACCGGCAGTCCAGCATTTT.

The chain's CDR3 is CASSLPGGGFHEQYF. DNA of the CDR3: TGTGCCAGCAGCCTGCCAGGAGGTGGATTCCACGAGCAGTACTTC. The chain couples TRBV7-2 to TRBJ2-7, with D perhaps matching TRBD2 (5 bases). Germline V lookup: CDR1 SGHTA, CDR2 FQGNSA. V lost 5 bases to trimming and J lost 5 bases, with 19 bases between them. CDR3 length: 15 residues.

At least ten counts were recorded for this clonotype. The chain links TRBV2 to TRBJ2-7, with D perhaps given as TRBD1 or TRBD2 (5 bases each). Germline CDR1 reads SNHLY; CDR2 reads FYNNEI. V was cut by 7 bases and J by 1 base, with 11 bases left in between. The CDR3 is 13 residues long. The CDR3, as DNA: TGTGCCAGCACAGGGACCACTTCCTACGAGCAGTACTTC. Residues: CASTGTTSYEQYF.

The J gene is TRBJ2-1, the V gene TRBV5-4; perhaps TRBD2 as D (5 bases). V was clipped by 2 bases and J by 8 bases, with 11 bases between them. Per germline, CDR1 SGHNT and CDR2 YYREEE (reference sequence). This CDR3 has 13 residues. CDR3 sequence reads: CASSFLVGDEQFF. CDR3 DNA sequence: TGTGCCAGCAGCTTCCTTGTCGGGGATGAGCAGTTCTTC.

The V call is TRBV19, the J call TRBJ2-7; TRBD2 might be the D (5 bases). Trimming took 4 bases from V and 4 from J, leaving 20 bases between them. Germline lookup yields CDR1 LNHDA and CDR2 SQIVND (reference sequence). This CDR3 spans 16 amino acids. The CDR3 DNA reads TGTGCCAGTAGTAACCCCGGGAACTCCAACCCTTACGAGCAGTACTTC. Translation: CASSNPGNSNPYEQYF.

This rearrangement joins TRBV18 to TRBJ2-2; D is perhaps TRBD1 (5 bases). Germline V CDR1 and CDR2: KGHSH, LQKENI. There are 15 residues in the CDR3. The V end was cut by 4 bases, the J end by 0 bases, with 9 bases between. CDR3 sequence reads: CASSLDSANTGELFF. Here the CDR3 DNA reads TGTGCCAGCTCACTCGACAGCGCGAACACCGGGGAGCTGTTTTTT.

This rearrangement joins TRBV10-1 to TRBJ2-4; the D is unclear. This CDR3 is 13 amino acids long. Trimming left V 1 base short and J 8 bases short, with 9 bases between. CDR1 is WNHNN, CDR2 SYGVQD, per germline (reference sequence). In DNA, the CDR3 is TGCGCCAGCAGTGAGTGGCAGGCGGACATTCAGTACTTC. It yields the protein CASSEWQADIQYF.

This chain uses TRBV11-2 with TRBJ2-3, with TRBD2 as a possible D gene (6 bases). V was cut by 4 bases and J by 7 bases, with 21 bases left in between. The CDR3 is made up of 16 amino acids. Per germline, CDR1 SGHAT and CDR2 FQNNGV. The CDR3 DNA reads as TGTGCCAGCAGCTCCCCCGGAGCGGGCGGCAGCAATACGCAGTATTTT. This codes for CASSSPGAGGSNTQYF.

This clonotype was found a few times. The CDR3 is CASSRHSPTATEAFF. The CDR3 bases are TGCGCCAGCAGCCGCCATTCACCAACAGCTACTGAAGCTTTCTTT. The chain combines TRBV5-1 with TRBJ1-1; D unclear. Germline V gene data show CDR1 as SGHRS and CDR2 as YFSETQ. The length of the CDR3 is 15 residues. The V end was cut by 4 bases, the J end by 5 bases, with 18 bases between.